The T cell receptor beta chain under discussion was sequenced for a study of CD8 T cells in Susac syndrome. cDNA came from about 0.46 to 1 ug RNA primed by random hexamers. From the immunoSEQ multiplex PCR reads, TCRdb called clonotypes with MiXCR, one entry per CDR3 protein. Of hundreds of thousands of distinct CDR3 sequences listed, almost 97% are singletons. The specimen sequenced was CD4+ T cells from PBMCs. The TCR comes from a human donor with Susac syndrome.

CDR3 DNA: TGTGCCAGCACTACATACTCGGGACAGACCTTCGGAGAGCAGTACTTC. Protein sequence: CASTTYSGQTFGEQYF. The J gene is TRBJ2-7, the V gene TRBV28; TRBD1 agrees at 7 bases. The CDR3 totals 16 residues. J was trimmed by 7 bases and V by 7 bases; bases with no gene match: 19. CDR1 is MDHEN, CDR2 SYDVKM, per germline. Based on the CDR3 plus reference TRBV28 and TRBJ2-7, the full variable domain is DVKVTQSSRYLVKRTGEKVFLECVQDMDHENMFWYRQDPGLGLRLIYFSYDVKMKEKGDIPEGYSVSREKKERFSLILESASTNQTSMYLCASTTYSGQTFGEQYFGPGTRLTVT.